The clone carrying this T cell receptor (beta chain) occurred many times. Amplification of TCR beta CDR3 regions used RNA as the template. With the HTBI primer set, the TCR CDR3 went through a first round of RT-PCR. TCRdb processed the multiplex PCR reads anew with MiXCR; each CDR3 protein has one entry. Altogether about 290,000 distinct CDR3 sequences are present, about an eighth being singletons, with the ten largest covering 6% to 8%. Germline CDR1 SGHTA, CDR2 FQGNSA. The CDR3 is 16 residues long. The V gene lost 5 bases and the J gene lost 0 bases, with 14 bases spanning the gap. These data come from a study of T cells in Graves' hyperthyroidism and ophthalmopathy. Diagnosing involved the use of clinical symptoms, serum thyroxine and TRAb, thyroid ultrasound and orbital computed tomography. The blood was taken when hyperthyroidism was first diagnosed, before any ophthalmopathy symptoms showed up.

The sequencing input was blood. The V and J genes are TRBV7-2 and TRBJ2-4; no clear D gene. The sequence came from a woman aged 25 to 39 with Graves' hyperthyroidism that later progressed to Graves' ophthalmopathy. Written as DNA, the CDR3 is TGTGCCAGCAGCCCCTCAGGAGCACTAGCCAAAAACATTCAGTACTTC. Encoded protein: CASSPSGALAKNIQYF.